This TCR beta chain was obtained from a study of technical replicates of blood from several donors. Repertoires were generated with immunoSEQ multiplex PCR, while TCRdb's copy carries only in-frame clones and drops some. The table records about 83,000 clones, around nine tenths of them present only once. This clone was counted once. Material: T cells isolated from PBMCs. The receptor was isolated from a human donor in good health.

The CDR3 DNA sequence: TGTGCCAGTAGGCAATGGGGCACAGGGGACGGTCAGCCCCAGCATTTT. Translation gives CASRQWGTGDGQPQHF. The chain employs TRBV19 and TRBJ1-5; 7 nucleotides line up with TRBD1. The CDR3 length is 16 residues. Germline CDR1 is LNHDA and CDR2 is SQIVND (reference sequence). The V segment lost 6 bases and the J segment 6 bases; nucleotides outside the gene matches: 14.